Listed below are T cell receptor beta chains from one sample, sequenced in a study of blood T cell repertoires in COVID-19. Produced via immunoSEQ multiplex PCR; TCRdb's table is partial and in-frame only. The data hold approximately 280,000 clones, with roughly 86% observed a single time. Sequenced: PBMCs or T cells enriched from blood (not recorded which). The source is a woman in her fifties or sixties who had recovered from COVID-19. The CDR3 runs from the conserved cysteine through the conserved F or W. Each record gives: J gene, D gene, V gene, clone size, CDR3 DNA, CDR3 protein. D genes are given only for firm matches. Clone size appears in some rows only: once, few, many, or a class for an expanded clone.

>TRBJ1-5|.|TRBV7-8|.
TGTGCCAGCAGCCGACGAGGTAGCAATCAGCCCCAGCATTTT
CASSRRGSNQPQHF
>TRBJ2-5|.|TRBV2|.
TGTGCCAGCAGCAGGGGAACCCAAGAGACCCAGTACTTC
CASSRGTQETQYF
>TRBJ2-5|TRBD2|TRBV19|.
TGTGCCAGTAGTACTAGCGGAGAAGAGACCCAGTACTTC
CASSTSGEETQYF
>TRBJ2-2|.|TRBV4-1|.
TGCGCCAGCAGCCTATCATCAGGGGCCGGGGAGCTGTTTTTT
CASSLSSGAGELFF
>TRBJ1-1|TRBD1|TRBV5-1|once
TGCGCCAGCAGCTTCACCCGGGACAGGGGGAAAGCTTTCTTT
CASSFTRDRGKAFF
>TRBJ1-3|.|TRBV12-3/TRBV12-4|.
TGTGCCACCCGAACTCCTCGCGGAAACACCATATATTTT
CATRTPRGNTIYF
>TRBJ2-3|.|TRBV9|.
TGTGCCAGCAGCCCCCGGGATAGCGGCACAGATACGCAGTATTTT
CASSPRDSGTDTQYF
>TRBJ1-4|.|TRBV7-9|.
TGTGCCAGCAGCCCCCCGAGGGCGGGAGGAGGAAAACTGTTTTTT
CASSPPRAGGGKLFF
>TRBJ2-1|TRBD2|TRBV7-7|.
TGTGCTAGCAGCTTAGCTTTTACTAGCGGGGTGAATGAGCAGTTCTTC
CASSLAFTSGVNEQFF
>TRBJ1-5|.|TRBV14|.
TGTGCCAGCAGCCAAGGGGGCAAACAGCCCCAGCATTTT
CASSQGGKQPQHF
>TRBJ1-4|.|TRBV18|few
TGTGCCAGCTCACCGGCAGGGGAACCAACTAATGAAAAACTGTTTTTT
CASSPAGEPTNEKLFF
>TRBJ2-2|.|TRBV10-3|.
TGTGCCATCAGTGAGGGTATCCTAACGAACACCGGGGAGCTGTTTTTT
CAISEGILTNTGELFF
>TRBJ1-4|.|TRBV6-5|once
TGTGCCAGCAGCCCCGCCGGTGCAACTAATGAAAAACTGTTTTTT
CASSPAGATNEKLFF
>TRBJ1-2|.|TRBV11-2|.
TGTGCCAGCAGCTTAGCCGGGGGGTTGGACACCTTC
CASSLAGGLDTF
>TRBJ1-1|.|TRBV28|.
TGTGCCAGCAGTGGGCACGTGAACACTGAAGCTTTCTTT
CASSGHVNTEAFF
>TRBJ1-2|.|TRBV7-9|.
TGTGCCAGCAGCAACGACGCGGTCTATGGCTACACCTTC
CASSNDAVYGYTF
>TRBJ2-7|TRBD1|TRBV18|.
TGTGCCAGCTCACCAGATGGGCAGGGGGTCATACCCTACGAGCAGTACTTC
CASSPDGQGVIPYEQYF
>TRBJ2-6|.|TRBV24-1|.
TGTGCCACCAGTGAAGCCGGGGCCAACGTCCTGACTTTC
CATSEAGANVLTF
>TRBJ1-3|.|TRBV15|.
TGTGCCACCAGCAGAGGCTCAGCTGGAAACACCATATATTTT
CATSRGSAGNTIYF
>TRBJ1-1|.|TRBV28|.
TGTGCCAGCAGTTTATCTCACACTGAAGCTTTCTTT
CASSLSHTEAFF
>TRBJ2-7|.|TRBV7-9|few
TGTGCCAGCAGCTTAGGAGACATCGAGACCTCCGAGCAGTACTTC
CASSLGDIETSEQYF
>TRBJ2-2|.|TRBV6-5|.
TGTGCCAGCAGACCCACAAGACTCGACACCGGGGAGCTGTTTTTT
CASRPTRLDTGELFF
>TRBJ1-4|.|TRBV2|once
TGTGCCAGCAGGAGGGCAACTAATGAAAAACTGTTTTTT
CASRRATNEKLFF
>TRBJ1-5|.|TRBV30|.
TGTGCCTGGAGTGCGCCGCCGGGTCAGCCCCAGCATTTT
CAWSAPPGQPQHF
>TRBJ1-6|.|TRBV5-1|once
TGCGCCAGCAGCTTGGACAGGGCTAATTCACCCCTCCACTTT
CASSLDRANSPLHF
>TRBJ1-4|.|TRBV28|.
TGTGCCAGCAGTTTGTTGACACGGGAAAAACTGTTTTTT
CASSLLTREKLFF
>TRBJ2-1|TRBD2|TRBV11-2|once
TGTGCCAGCAGCATGAGCGGGACTGCGAACAATGAGCAGTTCTTC
CASSMSGTANNEQFF
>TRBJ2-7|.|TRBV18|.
TGTGCCAGCTCGTACAGGGAATCGAGGGACTACGAGCAGTACTTC
CASSYRESRDYEQYF
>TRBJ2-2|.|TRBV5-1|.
TGCGCCAGCAGCAAGCCACAGGGAGCCGGGGAGCTGTTTTTT
CASSKPQGAGELFF
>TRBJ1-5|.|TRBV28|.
TGTGCCAGCAACACGGGAGGGGGGGCGACCCGTCCCCAGCATTTT
CASNTGGGATRPQHF
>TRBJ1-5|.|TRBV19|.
TGTGCCAGTAGTATAGCGGTCAGGGAGGGTCAGCCCCAGCATTTT
CASSIAVREGQPQHF
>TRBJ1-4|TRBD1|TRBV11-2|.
TGTGCCAGCAGCCCCCGGGACAGGGGATATACAGAAAAACTGTTTTTT
CASSPRDRGYTEKLFF
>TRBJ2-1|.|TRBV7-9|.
TGTGCCAGCAGAAGTAGCGGAGAGGACAATGAGCAGTTCTTC
CASRSSGEDNEQFF
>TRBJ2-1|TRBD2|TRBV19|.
TGTGCCAGTAGTATTACAGCGGGGGTTGTTAATGAGCAGTTCTTC
CASSITAGVVNEQFF
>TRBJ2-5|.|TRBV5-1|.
TGCGCCAGCAGCTTGGACCCTCATGCGGAAGAGACCCAGTACTTC
CASSLDPHAEETQYF
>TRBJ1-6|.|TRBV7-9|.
TGTGCCAGCAGTCCGGACTCCCCCTCGGGACCCCTCCACTTT
CASSPDSPSGPLHF
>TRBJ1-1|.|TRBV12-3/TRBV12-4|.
TGTGCCAGCAACATAGGGGGTGAGGGTGAAGCTTTCTTT
CASNIGGEGEAFF
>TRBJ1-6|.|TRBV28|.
TGTGCCAGCAGTATCCGAGATGGGGGAGGATCACCCCTCCACTTT
CASSIRDGGGSPLHF
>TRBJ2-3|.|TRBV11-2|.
TGTGCCAGCAGCCCAACCGGGTCCTTTGTTGATACGCAGTATTTT
CASSPTGSFVDTQYF
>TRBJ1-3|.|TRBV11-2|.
TGTGCCAGCAGCCCCTCCGGGGGGGCACGCTCTGGAAACACCATATATTTT
CASSPSGGARSGNTIYF
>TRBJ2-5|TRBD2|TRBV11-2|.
TGTGCCAGCAGCTTGGGAGCGGGGGTAGGGTGGGCCCAGTACTTC
CASSLGAGVGWAQYF
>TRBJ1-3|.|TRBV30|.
TGTGCCTGGAGCCTCCACGGGGGTGCTGGAAACACCATATATTTT
CAWSLHGGAGNTIYF
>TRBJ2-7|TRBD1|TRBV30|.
TGTGCCTGGAGTACAGGACAGGGGAGACCGTACTTC
CAWSTGQGRPYF
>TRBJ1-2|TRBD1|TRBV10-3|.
TGTGCCATCAGCGACAGGGAATCGGGCGGCTACACCTTC
CAISDRESGGYTF
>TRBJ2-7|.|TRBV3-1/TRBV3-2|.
TGTGCCAGCAGCCACCCCGTTCTGAGCTCCTACGAGCAGTACTTC
CASSHPVLSSYEQYF
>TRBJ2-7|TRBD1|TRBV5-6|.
TGTGCCAGCAGCTTGGGGGACAGTTCCTACGAGCAGTACTTC
CASSLGDSSYEQYF
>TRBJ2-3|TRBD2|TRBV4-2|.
TGTGCCAGCAGCCCTTCCGGGACTAGGGCCGATACGCAGTATTTT
CASSPSGTRADTQYF
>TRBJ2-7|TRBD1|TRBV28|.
TGTGCCAGCAGGGGACAGGGGGTCTACGAGCAGTACTTC
CASRGQGVYEQYF
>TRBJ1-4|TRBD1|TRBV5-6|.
TGTGCCAGCAGCTCCTGGGACAGGGTTGAAAAACTGTTTTTT
CASSSWDRVEKLFF
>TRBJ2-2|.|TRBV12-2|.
TGTGCAAGTCGCTTAGCGGCCAGGCAAGTTCCCGGGGAGCTGTTTTTT
CASRLAARQVPGELFF
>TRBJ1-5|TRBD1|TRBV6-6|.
TGTGCCGTCTGGGACAGGGGTCGTCAGCCCCAGCATTTT
CAVWDRGRQPQHF
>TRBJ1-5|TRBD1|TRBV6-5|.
TGTGCCACGTTCTCCGGACAGGGTGATCAGCCCCAGCATTTT
CATFSGQGDQPQHF
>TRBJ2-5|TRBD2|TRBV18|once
TGTGCCAGCTCACGGGGACTAGCGGGAGTAGGAGAGACCCAGTACTTC
CASSRGLAGVGETQYF
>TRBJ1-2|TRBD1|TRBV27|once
TGTGCCAGCCGATACCAAACGGGACAGCAGCATGGCTACACCTTC
CASRYQTGQQHGYTF
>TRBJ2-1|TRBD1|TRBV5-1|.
TGCGCCAGCAGCTACCGGGACAGGGGGTCCAATGAGCAGTTCTTC
CASSYRDRGSNEQFF
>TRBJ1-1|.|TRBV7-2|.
TGTGCCAGCAGCTTAACAGGAGGGACTGAAGCTTTCTTT
CASSLTGGTEAFF
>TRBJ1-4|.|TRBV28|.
TGTGCCAGCAGCTCACAGGGCCAATATAATGAAAAACTGTTTTTT
CASSSQGQYNEKLFF